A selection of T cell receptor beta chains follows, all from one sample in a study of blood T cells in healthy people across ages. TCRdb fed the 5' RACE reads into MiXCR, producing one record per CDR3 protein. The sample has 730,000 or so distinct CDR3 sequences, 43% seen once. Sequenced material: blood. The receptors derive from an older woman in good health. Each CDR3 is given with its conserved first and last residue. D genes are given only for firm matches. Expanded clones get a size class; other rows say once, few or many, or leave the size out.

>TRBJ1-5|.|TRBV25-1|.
TGTGCGAGCAGTGGAGGGTCGCGCGTTCAGCCCCAGCATTTT
CASSGGSRVQPQHF
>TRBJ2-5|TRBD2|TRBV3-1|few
TGTGCCAGCAGCCAAGGGACTAGCGGGCAGGGGACCCAGTACTTC
CASSQGTSGQGTQYF
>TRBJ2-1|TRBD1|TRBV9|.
TGTGCCAGCAGCGCGAGGGCCGGGACAGGGGGCCATGAGCAGTTCTTC
CASSARAGTGGHEQFF
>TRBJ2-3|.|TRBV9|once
TGTGCCAGCAGCGTAGTAGGGGGGCGCAACACAGATACGCAGTATTTT
CASSVVGGRNTDTQYF
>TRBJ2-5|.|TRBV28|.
TGCGCCAGCAGTCCTCCGCTCAGGGGAGAGACCCAGTACTTC
CASSPPLRGETQYF
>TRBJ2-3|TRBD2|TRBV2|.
TGTGCCAGCAGTGACCTCCTAGCGGGAGCCGCAGATACGCAGTATTTT
CASSDLLAGAADTQYF
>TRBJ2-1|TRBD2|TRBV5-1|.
TGCGCCAGCAGCAGAATCGGGACTACTCACAATGAGCAGTTCTTC
CASSRIGTTHNEQFF
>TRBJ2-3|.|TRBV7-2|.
TGTGCCAGCAGCTTAGCGGTTAGCATTACCACAGATACGCAGTATTTT
CASSLAVSITTDTQYF
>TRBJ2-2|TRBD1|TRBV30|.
TGTGCCTGGACGGGACAGGGTTTGTCCGGGGAGCTGTTTTTT
CAWTGQGLSGELFF
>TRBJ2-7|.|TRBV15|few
TGTGCCACCGGTCCCGGACAGCTCTACGAGCAGTACTTC
CATGPGQLYEQYF
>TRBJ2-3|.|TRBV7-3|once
TGTGCCAGCAGCTTATTGGAACAACCCACAGATACGCAGTATTTT
CASSLLEQPTDTQYF
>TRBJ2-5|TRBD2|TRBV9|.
TGTGCCAGCAGCGCCGGACTAGCGGGAAGTATAGAGACCCAGTACTTC
CASSAGLAGSIETQYF
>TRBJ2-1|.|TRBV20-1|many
TGCAGTGCTACGGGGACTCCCCCATGGGACAATGAGCAGTTCTTC
CSATGTPPWDNEQFF
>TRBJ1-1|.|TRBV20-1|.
TGCAGTGCTAGTCGGCGGGGTTGGACTGAAGCTTTCTTT
CSASRRGWTEAFF
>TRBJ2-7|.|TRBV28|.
TGTGCCAGCAGTTTATGGGTCCAGGAGCAGTACTTC
CASSLWVQEQYF
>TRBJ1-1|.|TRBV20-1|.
TGCAGTGGGAGGACGGCGAACACTGAAGCTTTCTTT
CSGRTANTEAFF
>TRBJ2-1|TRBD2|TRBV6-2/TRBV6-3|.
TGTGCCAGCTCCAGCGATAGCGGGAGGGCCCCCTATGAGCAGTTCTTC
CASSSDSGRAPYEQFF
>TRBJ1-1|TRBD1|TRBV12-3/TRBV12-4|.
TGTGCCAGCAACCTCGACAGGGGGGGCACTGAAGCTTTCTTT
CASNLDRGGTEAFF
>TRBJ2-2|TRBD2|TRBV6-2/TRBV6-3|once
TGTGCCAGCAGTCTAGCGGGAAGGCCCGGGGAGCTGTTTTTT
CASSLAGRPGELFF
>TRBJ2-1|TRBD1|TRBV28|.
TGTGCCAGCAGCTCCGGACAGGGAATATACAATGAGCAGTTCTTC
CASSSGQGIYNEQFF
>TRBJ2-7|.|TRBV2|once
TGTGCCAGCTTACAGGACTCCTACGAGCAGTACTTC
CASLQDSYEQYF
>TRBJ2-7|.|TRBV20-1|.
TGCAGTGCTACCTTAGGTCCCCCCACTGAGCAGTACTTC
CSATLGPPTEQYF